The clone carrying this T cell receptor (beta chain) was found once. This record comes from a study of blood T cell repertoires in COVID-19. On the study more broadly: Material from acute and convalescent COVID-19 was sourced from the United States, Italy and Spain. PBMCs, B-cell-depleted T cells, or T cells were the source of the cDNA or gDNA that made up the material.

Looked up from germline, CDR1 is MNHEY and CDR2 is SMNVEV (reference sequence). The CDR3 length is 15 residues. Trimming shortened V by 2 bases and J by 0 bases, and 10 bases separated the two germline ends. Source study methods: Amplification from reference gene primers served as the basis for estimated nucleated cell counts. This table comes from immunoSEQ multiplex PCR, and its TCRdb copy is limited to in-frame clones, with some not included. The D gene and trimming were derived from the DNA, and the V and J assignments and clone size from that table. The sample lists 80,000 or so clones, roughly 78% occurring once.

The sequence was obtained from a man between 60 and 75 years old with acute or convalescent COVID-19. This chain links TRBV27 with TRBJ1-1; tentatively, D is TRBD1 (6 bases). Specimen: peripheral blood. The CDR3 bases are TGTGCCAGCAGTTTACTCGGACAGTTGAACACTGAAGCTTTCTTT. It specifies CASSLLGQLNTEAFF.